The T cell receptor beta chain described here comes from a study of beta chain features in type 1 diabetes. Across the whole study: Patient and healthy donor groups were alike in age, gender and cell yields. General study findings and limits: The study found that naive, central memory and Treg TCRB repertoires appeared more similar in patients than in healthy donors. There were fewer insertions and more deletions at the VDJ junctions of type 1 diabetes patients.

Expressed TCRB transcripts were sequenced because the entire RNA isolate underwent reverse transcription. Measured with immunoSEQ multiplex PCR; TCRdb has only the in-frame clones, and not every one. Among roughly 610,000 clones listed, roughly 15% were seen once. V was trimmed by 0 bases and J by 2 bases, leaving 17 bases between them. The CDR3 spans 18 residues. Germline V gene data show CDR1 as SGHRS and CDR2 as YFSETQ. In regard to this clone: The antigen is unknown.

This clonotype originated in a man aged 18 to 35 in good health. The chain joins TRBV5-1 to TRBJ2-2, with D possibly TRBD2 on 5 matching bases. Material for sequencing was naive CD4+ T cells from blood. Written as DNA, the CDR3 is TGCGCCAGCAGCTTGGCCAAGTTTGGACTCAGTAACACCGGGGAGCTGTTTTTT. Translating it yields CASSLAKFGLSNTGELFF.